The 32 T cell receptor beta chains below all came from one sample that was sequenced in a study of T cell responses to AZD1222 COVID-19 vaccine. Some clones are missing from TCRdb's copy, which holds only in-frame ones; the method was immunoSEQ multiplex PCR. This table has approximately 94,000 clones, roughly nine tenths appearing once. This specimen consisted of peripheral blood, obtained on day 0 of AZD1222 vaccination. These receptors all come from an adult in good health.

The chain carries TRBV27 and TRBJ2-4; TRBD2 matches 9 bases. From germline, CDR1 is MNHEY and CDR2 SMNVEV (reference sequence). V lost 4 bases to trimming and J lost 7 bases; unmatched junction nucleotides: 5. The CDR3 consists of 14 residues. CDR3 nucleotides: TGTGCCAGCAGTTCGACTAGCGGTACGAACATTCAGTACTTC. Amino acid sequence: CASSSTSGTNIQYF.

The genes are TRBV6-2 or TRBV6-3 and TRBJ1-2; D gene ambiguous. V lost 3 bases to trimming and J lost 9 bases, with 14 bases between them. CDR3 length: 13 residues. Germline-derived CDR1 and CDR2 are MNHEY and SVGEGT. CDR3 DNA sequence: TGTGCCAGCAGTTATGTGAAGGGTATGCGCTACACCTTC. Amino acid sequence: CASSYVKGMRYTF.

This chain joins TRBV5-1 and TRBJ1-1; the D is unclear. The CDR3 totals 11 residues. V gave up 3 bases and J gave up 3 bases, with 3 bases separating them. Per the germline V gene, CDR1 is SGHRS and CDR2 is YFSETQ. As DNA, the CDR3 is TGCGCCAGCAGCTCAGACACTGAAGCTTTCTTT. Translating it yields CASSSDTEAFF.

A single count supports this clone. The chain combines TRBV4-3 with TRBJ2-7; 8 bases are a match to TRBD2. The length of the CDR3 is 15 residues. J gave up 2 bases and V 8 bases, and 11 bases lay outside the gene matches. Germline V gene data show CDR1 as LGHNA and CDR2 as YSLEER. CDR3 loop: CASSSTTGGPYEQYF. The CDR3 nucleotides read TGCGCCAGCTCCTCCACGACGGGAGGGCCCTACGAGCAGTACTTC.

This chain uses TRBV6-5 with TRBJ2-3, with D perhaps matching TRBD2 (6 bases). CDR1 and CDR2 (germline): MNHEY, SVGAGI. This CDR3 region has 14 residues. Trimming removed 4 bases from V and 0 bases from J, with 8 bases in between. CDR3 in DNA: TGTGCCAGCAGTTTCGGGACTAGCACAGATACGCAGTATTTT. Its protein is CASSFGTSTDTQYF.

The sample holds a few counts of this clone. This chain connects TRBV2 to TRBJ2-1, with 7 bases fitting TRBD1. The germline V gene has CDR1 SNHLY and CDR2 FYNNEI. V dropped 3 bases and J dropped 0; count of bases not matched to a gene: 11. This CDR3 is 18 amino acids long. CDR3 DNA: TGTGCCAGCAGTGACCGACTACAGGGGCGTCTCTCCTACAATGAGCAGTTCTTC. It is translated as CASSDRLQGRLSYNEQFF.

In its sample, this clone was seen a few times. The J gene is TRBJ2-7, the V gene TRBV7-8; weak D call: TRBD1 (6 bases). V was clipped by 4 bases and J by 3 bases, with 13 bases between them. Germline values: CDR1 SGHVS, CDR2 FQNEAQ. CDR3 length equals 14 residues. The CDR3 loop is CASSWQGYYYEQYF. CDR3 sequence (DNA): TGTGCCAGCAGCTGGCAGGGGTACTACTACGAGCAGTACTTC.

The V and J genes are TRBV27 and TRBJ1-2, with D maybe TRBD1 (6 bases). V lost 2 bases and J 3 bases, leaving 10 bases between the germline ends. Germline lookup yields CDR1 MNHEY and CDR2 SMNVEV (reference sequence). This CDR3 region has 14 residues. The CDR3 sequence is CASSLGQGYYGYTF. The CDR3 coding sequence is TGTGCCAGCAGTTTAGGGCAGGGGTACTATGGCTACACCTTC.

This clone was recorded only once. The V gene is TRBV2, the J gene TRBJ2-5; D possibly corresponds to TRBD2 (6 bases). The CDR3 is 14 amino acids. V gave up 4 bases and J gave up 7 bases, with 16 bases separating them. The germline V gene has CDR1 SNHLY and CDR2 FYNNEI. CDR3 residues: CASSVTEKAGTQYF. CDR3 sequence (DNA): TGTGCCAGCAGTGTAACGGAAAAAGCGGGGACCCAGTACTTC.

The chain employs TRBV30 and TRBJ1-6; 7 bases are a match to TRBD1. CDR1 GTSNPN and CDR2 SVGIG come from the germline V gene (reference sequence). This CDR3 comprises 14 residues. Germline trimming cut 4 bases from V and 7 bases from J; bases unmatched to any gene: 7. The CDR3 region is CAWNTGAGNSPLHF. The DNA for the CDR3 is TGTGCCTGGAACACAGGGGCCGGGAATTCACCCCTCCACTTT.

V gene TRBV28 combines with J gene TRBJ1-1; D is ambiguous. Trimming took 4 bases from V and 2 from J, leaving 5 bases between them. There are 12 residues in the CDR3. The germline V gene encodes CDR1 MDHEN and CDR2 SYDVKM. In DNA form, the CDR3 reads TGTGCCAGCAGTTCAGCCAACACTGAAGCTTTCTTT. It translates to CASSSANTEAFF. The whole variable domain, remainder taken from reference TRBV28 and TRBJ1-1, is DVKVTQSSRYLVKRTGEKVFLECVQDMDHENMFWYRQDPGLGLRLIYFSYDVKMKEKGDIPEGYSVSREKKERFSLILESASTNQTSMYLCASSSANTEAFFGQGTRLTVV.

The chain couples TRBV4-3 to TRBJ2-1; tentatively, D is TRBD1 (6 bases). Germline V gene data show CDR1 as LGHNA and CDR2 as YSLEER. The CDR3 is made up of 15 amino acids. Between the trimmed V and J ends, which lost 4 bases and 1 base, there was a span of 11 bases. In DNA form, the CDR3 reads TGCGCCAGCAGCCCCGAGCAGGGGTCCTACAATGAGCAGTTCTTC. Translating gives CASSPEQGSYNEQFF.

The sample holds a few counts of this clone. The genes are TRBV10-3 and TRBJ1-1; D may be TRBD1 (6 bases). V lost 2 bases and J lost 6, with 16 bases in between. The CDR3 loop spans 15 amino acids. CDR1 ENHRY and CDR2 SYGVKD come from the germline V gene. In DNA, the CDR3 is TGTGCCATCAGTGAGACACTTCACAGGGAAGCTGAAGCTTTCTTT. Translated: CAISETLHREAEAFF.

This chain links TRBV4-3 with TRBJ1-2; possibly TRBD1 for D (6 bases). Trimming removed 0 bases from V and 5 bases from J, with 13 bases in between. This CDR3 spans 15 amino acids. Per the germline V gene, CDR1 is LGHNA and CDR2 is YSLEER. CDR3 residues: CASSQDQAGVYGYTF. The CDR3, as DNA: TGCGCCAGCAGCCAAGATCAGGCAGGGGTTTATGGCTACACCTTC.

About this clone itself: The sample contains more than one DNA sequence encoding this CDR3. V is TRBV7-9 and J is TRBJ1-1; the D is unclear. CDR1 and CDR2 from the germline V gene are SEHNR and FQNEAQ (reference sequence). Deletions cut 1 base from V and 5 bases from J, with 11 bases between. CDR3 size: 14 residues. The CDR3 DNA follows: TGTGCCAGCAGCTTAGACGGCGTTGGGACTGAAGCTTTCTTT. It codes for CASSLDGVGTEAFF.

The V call is TRBV7-2, the J call TRBJ1-2, with a tentative D call TRBD1 (6 bases). The germline gives CDR1 SGHTA, CDR2 FQGNSA. V was pared by 6 bases and J by 8 bases, with 16 bases between. The CDR3 contains 13 residues. The CDR3 is CASSQQGSRGYTF. The CDR3 DNA reads as TGTGCCAGCAGTCAACAGGGCTCTAGGGGCTACACCTTC.

J is TRBJ2-5 and V is TRBV5-1; D might be TRBD1 or TRBD2, each matching 5 bases. V lost 2 bases and J 4 bases, leaving 15 bases between the germline ends. CDR1 is SGHRS, CDR2 YFSETQ, per germline. The CDR3 runs to 15 residues. CDR3 sequence (DNA): TGCGCCAGCAGCTTCAACGGGTTTGGGGGAGAGACCCAGTACTTC. Translation gives CASSFNGFGGETQYF.

The chain combines TRBV19 with TRBJ2-1; 8 nucleotides agree with TRBD2. The CDR3 is 18 amino acids. The germline gives CDR1 LNHDA, CDR2 SQIVND (reference sequence). V lost 9 bases to trimming and J lost 3 bases; unmatched junction nucleotides: 19. The CDR3 DNA reads TGTGCCAGCCAATCGCCGGGGGCGGGAGGTAGTCACTACAATGAGCAGTTCTTC. The encoded protein is CASQSPGAGGSHYNEQFF.

The chain joins TRBV7-9 to TRBJ2-7; possibly TRBD1 for D (6 bases). The CDR3 runs to 17 residues. CDR1 and CDR2 (germline): SEHNR, FQNEAQ (reference sequence). V dropped 2 bases and J dropped 0 bases, with 17 bases sitting between them. The CDR3 nucleotides are TGTGCCAGCAGCTTAAGGGCCGGTAGGGACACCTCCTACGAGCAGTACTTC. This encodes CASSLRAGRDTSYEQYF.

This clone has only a few counts. V is TRBV7-2 and J is TRBJ1-6, with 7 bases identical to TRBD1. V lost 5 bases, J lost 8 bases, and 12 bases stayed unmatched. The CDR3 has 16 amino acids. Germline-derived CDR1 and CDR2 are SGHTA and FQGNSA. This chain's CDR3 is CASSPDRPLVDSPLHF. As DNA, the CDR3 is TGTGCCAGCAGCCCGGACAGGCCCTTGGTGGATTCACCCCTCCACTTT.

V gene TRBV6-2 or TRBV6-3 combines with J gene TRBJ1-2; D uncertain. In germline, CDR1 is MNHEY, CDR2 SVGEGT. Trimming removed 2 bases from V and 2 bases from J, with 18 bases in between. The CDR3 runs to 17 residues. The CDR3 bases are TGTGCCAGCAGTTACAACCCCGTGGTAGGCTCCAACTATGGCTACACCTTC. This gives the protein CASSYNPVVGSNYGYTF.

Here the CDR3 reads CASSQGTSGSHEQYF. The CDR3, as DNA: TGTGCCAGCAGCCAGGGGACTAGCGGGTCCCACGAGCAGTACTTC. V usage is TRBV4-2 and J usage is TRBJ2-7, with 12 bases lining up with TRBD2. The CDR3 spans 15 residues. Germline lookup yields CDR1 LGHNA and CDR2 YNFKEQ. V shed 3 bases and J 5 bases; nucleotides not matched to a gene: 5.

The chain links TRBV6-4 to TRBJ1-2, with 9 bases matching TRBD1. This CDR3 contains 15 residues. In germline, CDR1 is MRHNA, CDR2 SNTAGT. J gave up 0 bases and V 8 bases, and 7 bases lay outside the gene matches. The CDR3 DNA follows: TGTGCCAGCTCCCTGACAGGGGGATCTAACTATGGCTACACCTTC. This translates into CASSLTGGSNYGYTF.

The rearrangement uses TRBV10-3 and TRBJ2-7; TRBD2 agrees at 11 bases. CDR3 size: 13 residues. Germline CDR1 and CDR2: ENHRY and SYGVKD. Trimming removed 8 bases from V and 4 bases from J; junction bases left unmatched: 4. The CDR3 coding sequence is TGTGCCATCGCGACTAGCGGGGATTACGAGCAGTACTTC. This translates into CAIATSGDYEQYF.

V is TRBV6-2 or TRBV6-3 and J is TRBJ2-7, with 13 bases aligning to TRBD2. After removal of 5 bases from V and 3 bases from J, the junction contained 4 bases not matched to a gene. Germline V gene data show CDR1 as MNHEY and CDR2 as SVGEGT. This CDR3 comprises 15 residues. CDR3 bases: TGTGCCAGCAGTAAACTAGCGGGAGGGCACTACGAGCAGTACTTC. Protein product: CASSKLAGGHYEQYF.

V usage is TRBV28 and J usage is TRBJ1-1; 9 nucleotides match TRBD1. This CDR3 is 17 amino acids long. Germline V gene lookup returns CDR1 MDHEN and CDR2 SYDVKM. The trim removed 4 bases at V and 5 bases at J, leaving 14 bases unmatched. This chain's CDR3 is CASSSPGQGIVGTEAFF. The CDR3 nucleotides read TGTGCCAGCAGTTCCCCGGGACAGGGTATTGTAGGGACTGAAGCTTTCTTT.

This clone has just one count. The rearrangement uses TRBV30 and TRBJ2-1, with TRBD2 identical over 7 bases. V lost 3 bases and J lost 12; bases outside the gene matches: 17. This CDR3 has 15 amino acids. Germline assignment: CDR1 GTSNPN and CDR2 SVGIG (reference sequence). Here the CDR3 reads CAWSGPSGLGGGQFF. The CDR3 DNA is TGTGCCTGGAGCGGTCCTAGCGGCCTTGGGGGGGGGCAGTTCTTC.

The chain joins TRBV3-1 (or the pseudogene TRBV3-2) to TRBJ2-5; 7 nucleotides line up with TRBD2. This CDR3 is built from 13 residues. Per the germline V gene, CDR1 is LGHDT and CDR2 is YNNKEL (reference sequence). The V and J ends lost 6 bases and 5 bases, in that order; junction bases with no gene match: 6. CDR3 DNA sequence: TGTGCCAGCAGGGGGGAGGGCCTGGAGACCCAGTACTTC. Translated: CASRGEGLETQYF.

The chain couples TRBV11-2 to TRBJ2-1, with no clear D. This CDR3 is built from 12 residues. With 5 bases removed from V and 5 bases from J, the gap between germline ends came to 7 bases. The germline V gene encodes CDR1 SGHAT and CDR2 FQNNGV. In DNA form, the CDR3 reads TGTGCCAGCAGCGCGTATGACAATGAGCAGTTCTTC. Translating it yields CASSAYDNEQFF.

J is TRBJ2-5 and V is TRBV4-1, with 7 bases that match TRBD1. V shed 1 base, J shed 2 bases, and the junction held 7 bases outside the gene matches. CDR3 size: 16 residues. Germline CDR1 reads MGHRA; CDR2 reads YSYEKL. The CDR3 loop reads CASSQGLGTVQETQYF. The CDR3 DNA is TGCGCCAGCAGCCAAGGCCTAGGGACAGTACAAGAGACCCAGTACTTC.

This clone has just a few counts. The chain has TRBV4-2 and TRBJ1-2; the D gene is possibly TRBD1 (6 bases). Germline V gives CDR1 LGHNA, CDR2 YNFKEQ. V lost 3 bases to trimming and J lost 8 bases, with 16 bases between them. The CDR3 totals 14 residues. DNA of the CDR3: TGTGCCAGCAGCCACACAGGGTTGGGGGACGGCTACACCTTC. This codes for CASSHTGLGDGYTF.

The rearrangement links TRBV6-5 to TRBJ1-5; D gene ambiguous. Trimming pared 6 bases from V and 4 bases from J, leaving 7 bases between. Looked up from germline, CDR1 is MNHEY and CDR2 is SVGAGI. This CDR3 contains 12 residues. The CDR3 DNA reads as TGTGCCAGCAGCGTTCCGAATCAGCCCCAGCATTTT. Translation gives CASSVPNQPQHF.